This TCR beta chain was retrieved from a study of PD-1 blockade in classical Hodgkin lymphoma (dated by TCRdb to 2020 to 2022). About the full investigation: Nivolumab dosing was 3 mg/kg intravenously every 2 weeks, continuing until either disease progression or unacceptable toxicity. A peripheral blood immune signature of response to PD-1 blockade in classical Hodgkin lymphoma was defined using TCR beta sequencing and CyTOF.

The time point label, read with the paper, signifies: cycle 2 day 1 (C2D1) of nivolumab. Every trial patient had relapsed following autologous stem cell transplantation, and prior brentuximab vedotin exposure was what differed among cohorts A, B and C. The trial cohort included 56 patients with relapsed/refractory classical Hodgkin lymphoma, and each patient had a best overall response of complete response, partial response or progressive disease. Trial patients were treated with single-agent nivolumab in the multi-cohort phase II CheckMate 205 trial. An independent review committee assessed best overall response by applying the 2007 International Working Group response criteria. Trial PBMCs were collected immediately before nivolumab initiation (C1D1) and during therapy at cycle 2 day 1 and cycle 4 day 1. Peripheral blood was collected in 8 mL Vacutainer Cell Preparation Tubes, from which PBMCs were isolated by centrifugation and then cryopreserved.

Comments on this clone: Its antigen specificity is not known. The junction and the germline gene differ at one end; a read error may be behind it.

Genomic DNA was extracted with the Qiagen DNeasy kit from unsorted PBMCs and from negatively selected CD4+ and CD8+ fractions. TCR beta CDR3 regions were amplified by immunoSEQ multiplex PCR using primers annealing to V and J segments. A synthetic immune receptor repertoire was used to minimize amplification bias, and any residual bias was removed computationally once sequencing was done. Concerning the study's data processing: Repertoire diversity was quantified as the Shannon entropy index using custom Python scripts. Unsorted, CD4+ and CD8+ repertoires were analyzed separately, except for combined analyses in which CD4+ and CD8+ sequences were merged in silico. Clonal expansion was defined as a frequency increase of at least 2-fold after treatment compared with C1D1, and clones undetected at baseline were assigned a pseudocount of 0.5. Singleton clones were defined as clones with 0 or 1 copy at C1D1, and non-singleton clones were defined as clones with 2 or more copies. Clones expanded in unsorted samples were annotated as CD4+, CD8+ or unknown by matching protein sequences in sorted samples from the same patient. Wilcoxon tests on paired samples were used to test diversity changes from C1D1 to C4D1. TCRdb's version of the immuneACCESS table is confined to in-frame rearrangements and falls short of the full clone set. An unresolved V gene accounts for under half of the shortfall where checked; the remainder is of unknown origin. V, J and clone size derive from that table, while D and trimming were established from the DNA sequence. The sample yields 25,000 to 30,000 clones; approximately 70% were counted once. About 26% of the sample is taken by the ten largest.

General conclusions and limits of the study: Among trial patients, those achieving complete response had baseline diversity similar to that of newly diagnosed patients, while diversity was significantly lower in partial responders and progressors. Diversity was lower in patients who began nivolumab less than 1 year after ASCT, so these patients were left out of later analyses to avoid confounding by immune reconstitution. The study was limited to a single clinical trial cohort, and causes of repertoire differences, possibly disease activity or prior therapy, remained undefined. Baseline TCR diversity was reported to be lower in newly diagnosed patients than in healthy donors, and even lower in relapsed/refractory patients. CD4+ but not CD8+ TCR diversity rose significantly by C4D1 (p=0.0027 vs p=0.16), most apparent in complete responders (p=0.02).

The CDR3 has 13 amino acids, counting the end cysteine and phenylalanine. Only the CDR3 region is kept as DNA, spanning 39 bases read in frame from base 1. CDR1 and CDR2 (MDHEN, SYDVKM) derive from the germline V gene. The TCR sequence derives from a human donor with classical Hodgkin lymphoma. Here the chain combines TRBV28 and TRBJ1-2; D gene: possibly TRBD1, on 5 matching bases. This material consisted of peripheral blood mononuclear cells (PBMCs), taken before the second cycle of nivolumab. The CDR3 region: CASSEYGDELFSF. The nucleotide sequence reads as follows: TGTGCCAGCAGCGAATACGGGGACGAGCTTTTCTCCTTC.